This T cell receptor (beta chain) was obtained from a study of cytomegalovirus exposure and HLA in healthy donors. Study-wide points: Per published reports, the classifier diagnosed cytomegalovirus status with high specificity and sensitivity.

With respect to this clone: Its antigen is as yet unknown.

Primers for the PCR totalled 60 Vbeta and 13 Jbeta. Assay: immunoSEQ multiplex PCR; the TCRdb copy retains only in-frame clones and omits some. Recorded for this sample: 85,000 to 90,000 clones. Donors in the study were healthy people who gave bone marrow. This clonotype was obtained from a man aged 45-65 years in good health and CMV-seropositive. The sample taken for sequencing was PBMCs.

CDR3 nucleotides: TGTGCCAGCTCACGCCGGACAGTATCTGGCTACACCTTC. Translation: CASSRRTVSGYTF. The V gene is TRBV28, the J gene TRBJ1-2; a possible D gene is TRBD1 (6 bases). The V gene's germline CDR1 is MDHEN and CDR2 SYDVKM. The V gene lost 8 bases and the J gene lost 7 bases, with 17 bases spanning the gap. CDR3 length equals 13 residues.